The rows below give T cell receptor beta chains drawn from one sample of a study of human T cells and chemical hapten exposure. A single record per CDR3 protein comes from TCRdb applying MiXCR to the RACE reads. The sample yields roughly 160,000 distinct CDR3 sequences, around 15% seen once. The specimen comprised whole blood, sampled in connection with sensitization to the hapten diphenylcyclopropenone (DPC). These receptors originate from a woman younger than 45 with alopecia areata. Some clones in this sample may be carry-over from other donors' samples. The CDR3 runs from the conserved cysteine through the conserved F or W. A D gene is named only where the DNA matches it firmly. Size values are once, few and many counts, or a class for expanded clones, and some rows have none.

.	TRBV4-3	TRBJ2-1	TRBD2	CASSQGLAGGWEQFF	TGCGCCAGCAGCCAGGGACTAGCGGGGGGTTGGGAGCAGTTCTTC
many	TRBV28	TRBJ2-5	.	CASSFQGRGTETQYF	TGTGCCAGCAGTTTCCAAGGTCGGGGAACCGAGACCCAGTACTTC
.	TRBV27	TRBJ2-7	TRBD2	CASSFSSGRLYF	TGTGCCAGCAGTTTCTCTAGCGGGAGGTTGTACTTC
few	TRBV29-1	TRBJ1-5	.	CSASGDTNQPQHF	TGCAGCGCCTCAGGGGATACCAATCAGCCCCAGCATTTT
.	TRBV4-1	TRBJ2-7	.	CASSQDKRLRKTYEQYF	TGCGCCAGCAGCCAAGATAAACGACTTCGAAAGACCTACGAGCAGTACTTC
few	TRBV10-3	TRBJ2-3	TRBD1	CATSGWDRGSDTQYF	TGTGCCACCTCAGGTTGGGACAGGGGGTCAGATACGCAGTATTTT
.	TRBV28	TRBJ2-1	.	CASSLQSLGEQFF	TGTGCCAGCAGTCTCCAGTCCCTCGGGGAGCAGTTCTTC
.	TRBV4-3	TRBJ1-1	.	CASSQLQGEAFF	TGCGCCAGCAGCCAGTTACAGGGTGAAGCTTTCTTT
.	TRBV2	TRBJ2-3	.	CASGTYTDTQYF	TGTGCCAGCGGGACCTACACAGATACGCAGTATTTT
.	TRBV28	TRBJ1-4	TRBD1	CASRDPGQGTTTNEKLFF	TGTGCCAGCAGAGACCCGGGACAGGGGACTACAACTAATGAAAAACTGTTTTTT
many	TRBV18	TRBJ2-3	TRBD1	CASSPLGQGATDTQYF	TGTGCCAGCTCACCACTGGGACAGGGGGCCACAGATACGCAGTATTTT
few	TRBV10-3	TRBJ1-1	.	CAATTGLTEAFF	TGTGCCGCAACTACAGGGCTCACTGAAGCTTTCTTT
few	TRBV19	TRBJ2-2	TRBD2	CASRDGGGLPGELFF	TGTGCCAGTAGAGATGGCGGGGGGCTCCCCGGGGAGCTGTTTTTT
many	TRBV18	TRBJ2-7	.	CASSPGRQAYEQYF	TGTGCCAGCTCACCTGGCAGACAGGCCTACGAGCAGTACTTC
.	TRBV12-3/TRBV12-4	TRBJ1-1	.	CASSLVGFMNTEAFF	TGTGCCAGCAGTTTAGTGGGGTTCATGAACACTGAAGCTTTCTTT
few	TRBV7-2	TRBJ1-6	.	CASRANRASYNSPLHF	TGTGCCAGCAGAGCTAACAGGGCTTCCTATAATTCACCCCTCCACTTT
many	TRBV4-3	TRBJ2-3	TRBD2	CASSQFSGGPDTQYF	TGCGCCAGCAGCCAATTTAGCGGGGGGCCAGATACGCAGTATTTT
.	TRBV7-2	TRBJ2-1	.	CASSAGVANEQFF	TGTGCCAGCAGCGCCGGAGTGGCCAATGAGCAGTTCTTC
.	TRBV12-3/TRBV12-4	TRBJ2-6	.	CASMRSGANVLTF	TGTGCCAGCATGAGATCTGGGGCCAACGTCCTGACTTTC
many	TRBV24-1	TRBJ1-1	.	CATRDRVGEEAFF	TGTGCCACCAGAGACAGAGTGGGGGAGGAAGCTTTCTTT
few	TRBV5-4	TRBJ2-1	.	CASSFVGPKGNEQFF	TGTGCCAGCAGCTTCGTAGGGCCTAAGGGGAATGAGCAGTTCTTC
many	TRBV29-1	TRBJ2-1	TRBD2	CSAPSQAGGQVYNEQFF	TGCAGCGCTCCGTCCCAGGCGGGAGGGCAGGTTTACAATGAGCAGTTCTTC
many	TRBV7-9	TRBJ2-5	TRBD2	CASSSLLAGQETQYF	TGTGCCAGCAGCTCTCTACTAGCGGGACAAGAGACCCAGTACTTC
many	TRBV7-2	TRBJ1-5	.	CASSLEDSSNQPQHF	TGTGCCAGCAGCTTGGAAGATTCTAGCAATCAGCCCCAGCATTTT
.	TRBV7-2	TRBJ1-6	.	CASSTWRSNSPLHF	TGTGCCAGCAGCACTTGGAGGTCTAATTCACCCCTCCACTTT
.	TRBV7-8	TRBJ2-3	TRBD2	CASSLEGTRDTQYF	TGTGCCAGCAGCTTAGAAGGGACTAGGGATACGCAGTATTTT
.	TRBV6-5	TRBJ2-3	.	CASSSNADTQYF	TGTGCCAGCAGCTCCAACGCAGATACGCAGTATTTT
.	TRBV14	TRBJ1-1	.	CASSPDEFGRDTEAFF	TGTGCCAGCAGCCCTGATGAATTTGGCAGGGACACTGAAGCTTTCTTT
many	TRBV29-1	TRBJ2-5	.	CSVADGAETQYF	TGCAGCGTCGCGGACGGGGCGGAGACCCAGTACTTC
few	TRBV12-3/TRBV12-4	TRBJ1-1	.	CASSTLRDTEAFF	TGTGCCAGCAGTACCCTGCGGGATACTGAAGCTTTCTTT
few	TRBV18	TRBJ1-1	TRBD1	CASSPSAGGREAFF	TGTGCCAGCTCACCATCGGCAGGGGGTCGTGAGGCTTTCTTT
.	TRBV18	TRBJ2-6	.	CASSERANRANVLTF	TGTGCCAGCTCCGAAAGAGCTAATAGGGCCAACGTCCTGACTTTC
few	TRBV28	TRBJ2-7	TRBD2	CATQPGLGYEQYF	TGTGCCACCCAGCCGGGACTAGGATACGAGCAGTACTTC
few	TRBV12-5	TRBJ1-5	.	CASGLGRQPQHF	TGTGCTAGTGGTTTGGGCAGGCAGCCCCAGCATTTT
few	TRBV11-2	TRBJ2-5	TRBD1	CASSPRPPGQQETQYF	TGTGCCAGCAGCCCACGGCCCCCGGGACAGCAAGAGACCCAGTACTTC
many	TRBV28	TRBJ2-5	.	CAVPPGARRETQYF	TGTGCCGTCCCCCCAGGGGCGCGTCGGGAGACCCAGTACTTC
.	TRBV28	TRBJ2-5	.	CASSLRAPETQYF	TGTGCCAGCAGTTTGCGGGCCCCCGAGACCCAGTACTTC
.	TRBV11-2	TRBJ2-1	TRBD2	CASSGENWGSGTSSYNEQFF	TGTGCCAGCAGCGGCGAAAACTGGGGTAGCGGGACTAGCTCCTACAATGAGCAGTTCTTC
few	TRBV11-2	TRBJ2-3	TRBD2	CASSLRLLAGFSTDTQYF	TGTGCCAGCAGCTTAAGGTTGCTAGCGGGGTTTAGCACAGATACGCAGTATTTT
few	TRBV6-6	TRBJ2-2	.	CASSALPATGELFF	TGTGCCAGCAGTGCCCTCCCGGCCACCGGGGAGCTGTTTTTT
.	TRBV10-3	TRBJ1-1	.	CAISDSVNTEAFF	TGTGCCATCAGCGACAGTGTGAACACTGAAGCTTTCTTT
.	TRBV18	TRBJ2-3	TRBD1	CANSARDSKDTQYF	TGTGCCAACTCAGCCCGGGACAGTAAAGATACGCAGTATTTT
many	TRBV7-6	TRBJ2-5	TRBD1	CASSSGGWQETQYF	TGTGCCAGCAGCTCAGGGGGCTGGCAAGAGACCCAGTACTTC
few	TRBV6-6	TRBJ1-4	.	CASSRDGRTNEKLFF	TGTGCCAGCAGTCGGGACGGTCGGACGAATGAAAAACTGTTTTTT
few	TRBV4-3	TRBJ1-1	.	CASSQAAPGQRMNTEAFF	TGCGCCAGCAGCCAAGCGGCCCCGGGACAACGAATGAACACTGAAGCTTTCTTT
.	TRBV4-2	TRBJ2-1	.	CASSQEKLTYNEQFF	TGTGCCAGCAGCCAAGAAAAACTCACCTACAATGAGCAGTTCTTC
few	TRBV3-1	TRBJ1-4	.	CASSLSRDEGEPTNEKLFF	TGTGCCAGCAGCCTTAGCCGGGACGAAGGGGAACCAACTAATGAAAAACTGTTTTTT
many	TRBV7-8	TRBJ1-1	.	CASSLARGPNTEAFF	TGTGCCAGCAGCTTAGCGAGGGGCCCAAACACTGAAGCTTTCTTT